A single sample gave rise to the 12 T cell receptor beta chains below, sequenced in a study of shared clonotypes between healthy human individuals. Repertoires were generated with immunoSEQ multiplex PCR, while TCRdb's copy carries only in-frame clones and drops some. The sample contains roughly 2,000,000 clones, just over 90% of which appear only once. Selected positively for CCR7 and CD45RO-negative, naive CD8 cells excluded terminally differentiated effector memory CD45RA+ cells. The sample was naive CD8+ T cells from PBMCs. These receptor sequences come from a man younger than 30 in good health. Some clones in this sample may be carry-over from other donors' samples.

V and J are TRBV6-5 and TRBJ2-5; TRBD2 matches at 8 bases. Germline CDR1 and CDR2: MNHEY and SVGAGI. The CDR3 has 16 amino acids. Unmatched junction bases numbered 10, after V lost 2 bases and J lost 5 bases. In DNA form, the CDR3 reads TGTGCCAGCAGTTACATCGCGGGAGGTGAAGGGGAGACCCAGTACTTC. Encoded protein: CASSYIAGGEGETQYF.

This clone was seen more than once but under ten times. This chain joins TRBV27 and TRBJ2-7; 7 bases line up with TRBD2. There are 16 residues in the CDR3. Losses at the gene ends were 1 base for V and 0 bases for J; bases not matched to a gene: 6. CDR1 and CDR2 (germline): MNHEY, SMNVEV (reference sequence). For the CDR3, the DNA is TGTGCCAGCAGTTTATTCGGGGGGAGAAGCTCCTACGAGCAGTACTTC. The encoded protein is CASSLFGGRSSYEQYF.

The chain joins TRBV19 to TRBJ1-1, with D perhaps matching TRBD1 (5 bases). Between the trimmed V and J ends, which lost 3 bases and 4 bases, there was a span of 15 bases. This CDR3 comprises 15 residues. Germline-derived CDR1 and CDR2 are LNHDA and SQIVND (reference sequence). CDR3 nucleotide sequence: TGTGCCAGTAGTATCGGTTCGGGGCGAGTCACTGAAGCTTTCTTT. It codes for CASSIGSGRVTEAFF. Full variable domain (remainder filled in from reference TRBV19 and TRBJ1-1): DGGITQSPKYLFRKEGQNVTLSCEQNLNHDAMYWYRQDPGQGLRLIYYSQIVNDFQKGDIAEGYSVSREKKESFPLTVTSAQKNPTAFYLCASSIGSGRVTEAFFGQGTRLTVV.

The chain carries TRBV21-1 and TRBJ1-5; TRBD1 is taken as the D call from the table, unchecked against the DNA. TRBV21-1 is a pseudogene locus. The CDR3 contains 15 residues. The CDR3 bases are TGTGCCAGCAGCTCGTCAGTGGTCCCAAATCAGCCCCAGCATTTT. It codes for CASSSSVVPNQPQHF.

V and J are TRBV2 and TRBJ2-3, with 7 bases that match TRBD1. This CDR3 region has 13 residues. V lost 9 bases, J lost 3 bases, and 6 bases stayed unmatched. Germline lookup yields CDR1 SNHLY and CDR2 FYNNEI. The CDR3 reads CARGDSRTDTQYF. CDR3 DNA sequence: TGTGCCAGGGGGGACAGTCGTACAGATACGCAGTATTTT. The variable domain in full, completed from reference TRBV2 and TRBJ2-3, reads EPEVTQTPSHQVTQMGQEVILRCVPISNHLYFYWYRQILGQKVEFLVSFYNNEISEKSEIFDDQFSVERPDGSNFTLKIRSTKLEDSAMYFCARGDSRTDTQYFGPGTRLTVL.

The chain joins TRBV7-8 to TRBJ2-1; the D gene is possibly TRBD2 (6 bases). Trimming shortened V by 4 bases and J by 1 base, and 14 bases separated the two germline ends. Germline V gene lookup returns CDR1 SGHVS and CDR2 FQNEAQ. The CDR3 extends over 16 amino acids. CDR3 nucleotide sequence: TGTGCCAGCAGCTCGGGAGCTAGCGCGTCCTACAATGAGCAGTTCTTC. Residues: CASSSGASASYNEQFF.

The CDR3 region is CASRLAAGGLAYEQYF. Here the CDR3 DNA reads TGTGCCAGCAGACTGGCGGCGGGAGGGCTGGCCTACGAGCAGTACTTC. J is TRBJ2-7 and V is TRBV27, with 9 bases that match TRBD2. This CDR3 comprises 16 residues. The V gene end was trimmed by 6 bases and the J gene end by 2 bases; junction bases not matched to a gene: 11. The germline CDR1 and CDR2 sequences are MNHEY and SMNVEV (reference sequence).

V gene TRBV30 combines with J gene TRBJ1-1; D remains unclear. The germline V and J ends were trimmed by 0 bases and 3 bases, with 11 bases remaining between them. Germline CDR1 GTSNPN, CDR2 SVGIG (reference sequence). The CDR3 covers 14 residues. This CDR3 reads CAWSVFGVYTEAFF. In DNA form, the CDR3 reads TGTGCCTGGAGTGTTTTCGGGGTATACACTGAAGCTTTCTTT.

The V call is TRBV6-5, the J call TRBJ2-1; a weak D match, TRBD1 (6 bases). Germline V lookup: CDR1 MNHEY, CDR2 SVGAGI. V lost 2 bases and J 5 bases, leaving 10 bases between the germline ends. This CDR3 has 14 residues. DNA of the CDR3: TGTGCCAGCAGTTACCAGGGGAACCACAATGAGCAGTTCTTC. Translated, it gives CASSYQGNHNEQFF.

The rearrangement uses TRBV6-1 and TRBJ2-3; 10 bases are shared with TRBD2. V shed 6 bases, J shed 2 bases, and the junction held 5 bases outside the gene matches. CDR3 length: 15 residues. CDR1 is MNHNS, CDR2 SASEGT, per germline. CDR3 in DNA: TGTGCCAGCAGGCAACTAGCGGGGCACACAGATACGCAGTATTTT. Protein product: CASRQLAGHTDTQYF.

The V and J genes are TRBV4-2 and TRBJ2-3; D is ambiguous. The CDR3 has 13 amino acids. Germline loops: CDR1 LGHNA, CDR2 YNFKEQ. V was trimmed by 1 base and J by 3 bases, leaving 5 bases between them. CDR3 coding DNA: TGTGCCAGCAGCCAAGTGGTGACAGATACGCAGTATTTT. Translated: CASSQVVTDTQYF.

The chain couples TRBV28 to TRBJ2-3; 12 bases line up with TRBD2. This CDR3 region has 15 residues. The germline gives CDR1 MDHEN, CDR2 SYDVKM. V shed 6 bases, J shed 4 bases, and the junction held 5 bases outside the gene matches. The CDR3 DNA follows: TGTGCCAGCAGGAATCTAGCGGGAGGGCCAGATACGCAGTATTTT. It codes for CASRNLAGGPDTQYF.